This is a list of T cell receptor beta chains from one sample in a study of OX40 agonist ivuxolimab in advanced cancers. Only in-frame clones appear in the TCRdb table, and some are missing; sequencing was by immunoSEQ multiplex PCR. The sample includes 73,000 or so clones, around nine tenths seen only once; the top ten take more than 0.4%. Here the sequenced sample was CD4+ or CD8+ T cells sorted from blood, taken in a trial of the OX40 agonist ivuxolimab. These TCRs come from an adult with an advanced solid tumor such as melanoma, head and neck, liver or kidney cancer. The CDR3 runs from the conserved cysteine through the conserved F or W. Fields, in order: D gene, J gene, V gene, clone size, CDR3 protein, CDR3 DNA. A D gene is named only where the DNA matches it firmly. The size entry is marked missing in some rows and otherwise reads once, few, many or a size class.

- TRBJ1-5 TRBV30 - CAFLSGGSNQPQHF TGTGCCTTCCTGTCGGGGGGTAGCAATCAGCCCCAGCATTTT
TRBD2 TRBJ2-4 TRBV19 - CARLMPGGLAGDGKNIQYF TGTGCCAGGCTGATGCCAGGGGGGCTAGCGGGAGACGGCAAAAACATTCAGTACTTC
TRBD1 TRBJ2-7 TRBV27 - CASSGRDRGSYEQYF TGTGCCAGCAGTGGGAGGGACAGGGGTTCGTACGAGCAGTACTTC
TRBD1 TRBJ2-7 TRBV10-3 - CAISQGARYEQYF TGTGCCATCAGTCAGGGGGCGCGCTACGAGCAGTACTTC
- TRBJ1-4 TRBV19 - CASSIGGQTGEKLFF TGTGCCAGTAGTATAGGGGGACAAACGGGTGAAAAACTGTTTTTT
- TRBJ2-6 TRBV18 - CASSVSGANVLTF TGTGCCAGCTCAGTCTCTGGGGCCAACGTCCTGACTTTC
- TRBJ2-1 TRBV6-1 - CASSETMVGNNEQFF TGTGCCAGCAGTGAAACGATGGTAGGGAACAATGAGCAGTTCTTC
- TRBJ2-1 TRBV5-6 - CASHLGVRSYNEQFF TGTGCCAGTCACCTGGGAGTGAGGTCCTACAATGAGCAGTTCTTC
- TRBJ2-7 TRBV18 - CASSPRGREQYF TGTGCCAGCTCACCTCGGGGGCGGGAGCAGTACTTC
TRBD2 TRBJ2-7 TRBV6-5 - CASSYSGLACEQYF TGTGCCAGCAGTTACTCGGGACTAGCCTGTGAGCAGTACTTC
- TRBJ2-2 TRBV6-5 - CASSYQSFETGELFF TGTGCCAGCAGTTACCAATCCTTTGAGACCGGGGAGCTGTTTTTT
- TRBJ2-6 TRBV5-4 - CASSVGGTGANVLTF TGTGCCAGCAGCGTTGGGGGGACTGGGGCCAACGTCCTGACTTTC
- TRBJ1-2 TRBV10-1 - CASSESRGGVHGYTF TGCGCCAGCAGTGAGTCGAGAGGCGGGGTTCATGGCTACACCTTC
- TRBJ1-5 TRBV9 once CASSVGQGLNQPQHF TGTGCCAGCAGCGTAGGGCAGGGACTAAATCAGCCCCAGCATTTT